Below are 6 T cell receptor beta chains sequenced from a single sample in a study of T cells in Graves' hyperthyroidism and ophthalmopathy. TCR beta CDR3 sequences were amplified from RNA transcripts. First-round RT-PCR targeting the TCR CDR3 was performed with the HTBI primer set. From the multiplex PCR reads, TCRdb called clonotypes with MiXCR, one entry per CDR3 protein. Of roughly 400,000 distinct CDR3 sequences in the sample, more than 12% are singletons; the top ten hold around 30%. The sequencing sample was made of blood. Receptor source: a man aged 50-60 years with Graves' ophthalmopathy.

This clonotype was counted ten times or more. The chain links TRBV6-5 to TRBJ2-7, with 9 nucleotides matching TRBD1. CDR1 is MNHEY and CDR2 is SVGAGI in the germline V gene. The CDR3 extends over 14 amino acids. J lost 5 bases, V lost 2 bases, and 4 bases had no gene match. The CDR3: CASSYRDRVNEQYF. The CDR3 region has the DNA TGTGCCAGCAGTTACCGGGACAGGGTGAACGAGCAGTACTTC.

J is TRBJ2-2 and V is TRBV15; TRBD2 matches 13 bases. The V gene end was trimmed by 5 bases and the J gene end by 1 base; junction bases not matched to a gene: 1. CDR1 is LNHNV, CDR2 YYDKDF, per germline (reference sequence). The CDR3 length is 16 residues. The CDR3 DNA follows: TGTGCCACCAGCGGGACTAGCGGGATGAACACCGGGGAGCTGTTTTTT. Encoded protein: CATSGTSGMNTGELFF.

Only a few counts were recorded for this clonotype. The chain recombines TRBV14 with TRBJ2-1, with 9 positions matching TRBD2. Losses at the gene ends were 4 bases for V and 0 bases for J; bases not matched to a gene: 7. CDR1 SGHDN and CDR2 FVKESK come from the germline V gene. There are 17 residues in the CDR3. The CDR3 coding sequence is TGTGCCAGCAGCCCTTTTAGCGGGAGCAGCTCCTACAATGAGCAGTTCTTC. Translating it yields CASSPFSGSSSYNEQFF.

The V and J genes are TRBV20-1 and TRBJ2-3, with 9 bases lining up with TRBD2. The J segment lost 6 bases and the V segment lost 6 bases, leaving 13 bases of the junction unmatched. CDR1 and CDR2 from the germline V gene are DFQATT and SNEGSKA (reference sequence). The CDR3 spans 15 residues. CDR3 bases: TGCAGTGCCCAGAGGCTAGCGGGGTCACTGGATACGCAGTATTTT. Its protein product is CSAQRLAGSLDTQYF.

In regard to this clonotype: A much larger clone differs from this one at a single base, so this may be a read error. The V and J genes are TRBV12-3 or TRBV12-4 and TRBJ1-5; D uncertain. V was cut by 1 base and J by 1 base, with 5 bases left in between. The length of the CDR3 is 14 residues. The CDR3 reads CASSLVTSNQPQHF. The CDR3, as DNA: TGTGCCAGCAGTTTAGTCACGAGCAATCAGCCCCAGCATTTT.

This clonotype was detected ten times or more. CDR3 nucleotides: TGTGCCAGCAGCCGAACGGGACTAGCCTACGAGCAGTACTTC. Amino acid sequence: CASSRTGLAYEQYF. The chain combines TRBV11-3 with TRBJ2-7; TRBD2 matches 8 bases. V gave up 5 bases and J gave up 2 bases; unmatched junction bases: 5. This CDR3 is built from 14 residues. Germline V gene lookup returns CDR1 SGHNT and CDR2 YENEEA.